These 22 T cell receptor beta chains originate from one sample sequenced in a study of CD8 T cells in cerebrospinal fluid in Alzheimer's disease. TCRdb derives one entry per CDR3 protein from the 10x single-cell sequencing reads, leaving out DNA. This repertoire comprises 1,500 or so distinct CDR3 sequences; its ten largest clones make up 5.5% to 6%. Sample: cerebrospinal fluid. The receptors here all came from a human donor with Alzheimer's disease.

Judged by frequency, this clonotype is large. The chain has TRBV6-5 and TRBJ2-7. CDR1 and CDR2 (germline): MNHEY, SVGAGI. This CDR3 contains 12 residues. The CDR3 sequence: CASSYSTGEQYF.

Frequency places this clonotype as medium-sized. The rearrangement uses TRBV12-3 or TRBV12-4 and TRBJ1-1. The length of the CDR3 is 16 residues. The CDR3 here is CASRPGGARMNTEAFF.

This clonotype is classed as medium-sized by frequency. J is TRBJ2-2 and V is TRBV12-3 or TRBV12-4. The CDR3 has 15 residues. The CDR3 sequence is CASSLTPGSTGELFF.

The chain's CDR3 is CASSRLLYQNTEAFF. This chain links TRBV7-9 with TRBJ1-1. CDR3 length: 15 amino acids. Germline CDR1 is SEHNR and CDR2 is FQNEAQ (reference sequence).

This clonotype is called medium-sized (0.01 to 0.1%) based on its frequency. This CDR3 reads CASSRTPGATGELFF. The rearrangement links TRBV12-3 or TRBV12-4 to TRBJ2-2; checking the TCRdb D call of TRBD1 is not possible without DNA. The CDR3 is 15 residues long.

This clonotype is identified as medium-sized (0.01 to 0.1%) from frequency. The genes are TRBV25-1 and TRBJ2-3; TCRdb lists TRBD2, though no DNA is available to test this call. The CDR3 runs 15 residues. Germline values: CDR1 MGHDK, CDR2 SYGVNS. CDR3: CASSELRASGDTQYF.

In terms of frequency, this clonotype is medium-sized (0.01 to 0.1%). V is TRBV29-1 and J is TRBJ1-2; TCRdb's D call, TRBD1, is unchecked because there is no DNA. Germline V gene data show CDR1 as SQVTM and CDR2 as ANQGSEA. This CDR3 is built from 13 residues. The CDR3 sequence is CSGTDRGQNGYTF.

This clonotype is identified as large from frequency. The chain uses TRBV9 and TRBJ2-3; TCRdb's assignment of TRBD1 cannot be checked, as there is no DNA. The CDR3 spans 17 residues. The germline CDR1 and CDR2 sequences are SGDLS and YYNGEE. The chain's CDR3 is CASSVAAGGFNTDTQYF.

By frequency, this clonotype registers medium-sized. The CDR3 sequence is CASSPSSGDTYNEQFF. This sequence joins TRBV6-4 and TRBJ2-1; TCRdb designates TRBD2, a call that cannot be tested without DNA. Germline values: CDR1 MRHNA, CDR2 SNTAGT. The CDR3 consists of 16 residues.

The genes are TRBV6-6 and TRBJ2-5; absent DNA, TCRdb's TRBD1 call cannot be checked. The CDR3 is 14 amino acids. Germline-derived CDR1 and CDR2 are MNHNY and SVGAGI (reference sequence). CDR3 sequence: CASTPGQSNHPQYF.

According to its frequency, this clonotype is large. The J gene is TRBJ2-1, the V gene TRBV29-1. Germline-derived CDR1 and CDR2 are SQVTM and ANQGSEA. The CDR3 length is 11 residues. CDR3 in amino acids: CSVYVYNEQFF.

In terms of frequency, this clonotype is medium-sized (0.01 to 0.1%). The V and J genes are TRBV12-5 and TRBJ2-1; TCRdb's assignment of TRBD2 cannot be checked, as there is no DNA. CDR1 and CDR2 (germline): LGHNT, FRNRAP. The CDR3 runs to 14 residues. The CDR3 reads CASHDGLAGNEQFF.

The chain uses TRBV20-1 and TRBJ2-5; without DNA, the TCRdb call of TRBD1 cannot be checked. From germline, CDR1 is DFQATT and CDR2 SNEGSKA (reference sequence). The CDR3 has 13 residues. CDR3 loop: CSVKFGGSETQYF.

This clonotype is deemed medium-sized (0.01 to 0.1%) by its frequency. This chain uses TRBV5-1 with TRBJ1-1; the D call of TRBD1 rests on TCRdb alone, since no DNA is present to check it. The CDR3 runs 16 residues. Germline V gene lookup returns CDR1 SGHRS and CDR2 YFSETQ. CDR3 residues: CASSLAFIGANTEAFF. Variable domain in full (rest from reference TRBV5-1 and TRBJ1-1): KAGVTQTPRYLIKTRGQQVTLSCSPISGHRSVSWYQQTPGQGLQFLFEYFSETQRNKGNFPGRFSGRQFSNSRSEMNVSTLELGDSALYLCASSLAFIGANTEAFFGQGTRLTVV.

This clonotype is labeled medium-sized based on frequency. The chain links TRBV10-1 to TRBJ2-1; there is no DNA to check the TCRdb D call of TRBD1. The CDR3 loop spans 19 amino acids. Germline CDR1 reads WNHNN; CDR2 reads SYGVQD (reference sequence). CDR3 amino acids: CASTGQGHPPGHRYNEQFF.

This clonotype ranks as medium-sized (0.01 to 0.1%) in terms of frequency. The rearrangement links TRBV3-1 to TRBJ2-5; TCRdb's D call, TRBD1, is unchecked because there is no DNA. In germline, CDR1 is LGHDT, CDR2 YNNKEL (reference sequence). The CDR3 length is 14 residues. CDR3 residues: CASSPPGAGETQYF.

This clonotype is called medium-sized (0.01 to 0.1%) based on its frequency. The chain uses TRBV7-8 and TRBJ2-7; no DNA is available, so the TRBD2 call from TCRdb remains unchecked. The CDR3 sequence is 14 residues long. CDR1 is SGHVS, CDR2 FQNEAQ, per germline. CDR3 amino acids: CASSYTSGPYEQYF.

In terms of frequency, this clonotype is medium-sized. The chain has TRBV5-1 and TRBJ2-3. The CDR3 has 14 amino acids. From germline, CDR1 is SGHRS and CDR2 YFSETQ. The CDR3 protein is CASSYDTSTDTQYF.

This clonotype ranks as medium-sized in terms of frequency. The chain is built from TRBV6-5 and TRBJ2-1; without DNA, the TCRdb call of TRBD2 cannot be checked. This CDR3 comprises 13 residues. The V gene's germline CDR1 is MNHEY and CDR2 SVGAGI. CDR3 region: CASSPQGQNEQFF.

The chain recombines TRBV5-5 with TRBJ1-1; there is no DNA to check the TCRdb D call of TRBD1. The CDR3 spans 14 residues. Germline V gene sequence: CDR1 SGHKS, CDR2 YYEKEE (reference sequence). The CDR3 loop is CASSLTGRDREAFF.

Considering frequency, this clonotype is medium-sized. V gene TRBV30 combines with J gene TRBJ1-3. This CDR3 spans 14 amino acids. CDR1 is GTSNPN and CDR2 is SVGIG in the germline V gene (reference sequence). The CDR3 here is CAWSVWASGNTIYF.

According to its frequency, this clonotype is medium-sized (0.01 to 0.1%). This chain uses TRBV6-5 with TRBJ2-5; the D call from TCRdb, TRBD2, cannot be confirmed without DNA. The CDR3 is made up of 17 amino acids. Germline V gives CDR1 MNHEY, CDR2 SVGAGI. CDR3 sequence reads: CASSYSSSSGSAETQYF.